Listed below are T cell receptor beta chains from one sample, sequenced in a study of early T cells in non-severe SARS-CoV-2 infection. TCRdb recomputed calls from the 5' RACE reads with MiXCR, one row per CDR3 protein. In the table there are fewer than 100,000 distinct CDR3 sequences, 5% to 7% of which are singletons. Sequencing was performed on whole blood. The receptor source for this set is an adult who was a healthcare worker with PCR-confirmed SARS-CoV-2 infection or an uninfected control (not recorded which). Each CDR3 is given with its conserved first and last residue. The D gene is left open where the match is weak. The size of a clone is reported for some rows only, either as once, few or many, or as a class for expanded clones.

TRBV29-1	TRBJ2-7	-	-	CSVRDGPYEQYF	TGCAGCGTACGGGACGGGCCCTACGAGCAGTACTTC
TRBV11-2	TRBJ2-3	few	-	CASSHSWGPDTQYF	TGTGCCAGCAGCCACTCTTGGGGGCCAGATACGCAGTATTTT
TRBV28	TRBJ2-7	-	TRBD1	CASSLYGTGISYEQYF	TGTGCCAGCAGTTTATACGGGACAGGGATCTCCTACGAGCAGTACTTC
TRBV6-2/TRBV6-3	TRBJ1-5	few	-	CASSYSGTKQPQHF	TGTGCCAGCAGTTACTCAGGTACGAAACAGCCCCAGCATTTT
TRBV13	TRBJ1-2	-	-	CASSFSLRGYYGYTF	TGTGCCAGCAGCTTTAGTCTCAGGGGATACTATGGCTACACCTTC
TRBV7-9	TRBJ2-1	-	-	CASSLDRRDYNEQFF	TGTGCCAGCAGCCTAGACAGAAGGGACTACAATGAGCAGTTCTTC
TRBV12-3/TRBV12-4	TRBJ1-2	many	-	CASSLGGGIGGYTF	TGTGCCAGCAGTTTAGGAGGAGGAATTGGTGGCTACACCTTC
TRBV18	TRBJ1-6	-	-	CASSRQKGSPLHF	TGTGCCAGCTCTCGTCAAAAGGGGTCACCCCTCCACTTT
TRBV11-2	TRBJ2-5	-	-	CASSLLTPQETQYF	TGTGCCAGCAGCTTATTAACTCCTCAAGAGACCCAGTACTTC
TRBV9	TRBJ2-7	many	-	CASSVGWGPTYEQYF	TGTGCCAGCAGCGTGGGTTGGGGGCCCACCTACGAGCAGTACTTC
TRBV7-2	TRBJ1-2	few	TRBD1	CASSTGQGIYGYTF	TGTGCCAGCAGCACGGGACAGGGTATTTATGGCTACACCTTC
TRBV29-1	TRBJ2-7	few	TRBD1	CSVAPGTGGIYEQYF	TGCAGCGTTGCCCCCGGGACAGGGGGAATCTACGAGCAGTACTTC
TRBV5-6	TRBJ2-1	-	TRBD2	CASRLTSGTWGEQFF	TGTGCCAGCAGATTGACTAGCGGGACTTGGGGTGAGCAGTTCTTC
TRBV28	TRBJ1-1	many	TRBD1	CASRHPGGWGTEAFF	TGTGCCAGCAGGCATCCAGGGGGTTGGGGCACTGAAGCTTTCTTT
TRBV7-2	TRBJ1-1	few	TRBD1	CASSRQGRTEAFF	TGTGCCAGCAGCCGACAGGGTCGGACTGAAGCTTTCTTT
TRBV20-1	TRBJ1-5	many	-	CSATGQPNANQPQHF	TGCAGTGCAACAGGACAGCCCAACGCCAATCAGCCCCAGCATTTT
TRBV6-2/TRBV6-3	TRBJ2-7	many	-	CASATGDEQYF	TGTGCCAGCGCCACGGGGGACGAGCAGTACTTC
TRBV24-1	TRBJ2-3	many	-	CATSDGTATSTDTQYF	TGTGCCACCAGTGATGGAACAGCCACTAGCACAGATACGCAGTATTTT
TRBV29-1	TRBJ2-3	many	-	CSVVRAGDTQYF	TGCAGCGTTGTCCGCGCGGGAGATACGCAGTATTTT
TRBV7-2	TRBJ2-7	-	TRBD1	CASSWDRARSNEQYF	TGTGCCAGCAGTTGGGACAGGGCCCGATCCAACGAGCAGTACTTC
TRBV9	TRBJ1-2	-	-	CASSPRGSTNYGYTF	TGTGCCAGCAGCCCCAGAGGATCTACTAACTATGGCTACACCTTC
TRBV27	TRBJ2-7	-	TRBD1	CASSQGQGAASYEQYF	TGTGCCAGCAGTCAGGGACAGGGGGCAGCCTCCTACGAGCAGTACTTC
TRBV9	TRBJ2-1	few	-	CASSVQGFEQFF	TGTGCCAGCAGCGTACAGGGATTTGAGCAGTTCTTC
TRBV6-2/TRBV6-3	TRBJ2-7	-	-	CASSYKASADEQYF	TGTGCCAGCAGTTACAAGGCTAGCGCGGACGAGCAGTACTTC
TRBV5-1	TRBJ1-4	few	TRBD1	CASRAGTGSATNEKLFF	TGCGCCAGCAGAGCGGGGACAGGCTCCGCAACTAATGAAAAACTGTTTTTT
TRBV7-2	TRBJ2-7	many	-	CASRHLLAGVEQYF	TGTGCCAGCAGACACCTCCTGGCAGGGGTCGAGCAGTACTTC
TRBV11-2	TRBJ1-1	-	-	CASSWYSEAFF	TGTGCCAGCAGCTGGTACTCTGAAGCTTTCTTT
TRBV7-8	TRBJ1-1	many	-	CASSLAGATEAFF	TGTGCCAGCAGCTTAGCAGGGGCAACTGAAGCTTTCTTT
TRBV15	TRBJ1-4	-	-	CATRAGGEEEKLFF	TGTGCCACCAGGGCGGGCGGAGAAGAAGAAAAACTGTTTTTT
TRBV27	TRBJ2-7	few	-	CASSLGSGSEQYF	TGTGCCAGCAGTTTGGGATCGGGGTCCGAGCAGTACTTC